This TCR beta chain came from a study of T cell repertoires in cytomegalovirus infection (dated by TCRdb to 2018 to 2020). For the study in its entirety: Alongside well-studied HLA-B-restricted epitopes, the peptide stimulations were aimed at recently identified HLA-C-restricted CMV epitopes, whose presentation resists viral immunomodulation. Because public TCR beta signatures pointed to carriage of CMV infection together with the matching HLA type, the HLA type of each donor mattered for the analysis. General conclusions and limits of the study: The ex vivo response was dominated by HLA-C-restricted CMV-specific TCR beta clonotypes, and the single most frequent clonotype in two of eight donors was supplied by these HLA-C-restricted clonotypes. In both this cohort and an independent roughly 350-donor cohort, the cumulative frequency of public TCR beta family members distinguished carriers of CMV infection plus the relevant HLA type.

The cysteine opens and the phenylalanine closes a CDR3 of 13 amino acids. This entry keeps only the CDR3 DNA: 39 bases, framed from base 1. CDR1 and CDR2 (ENHRY, SYGVKD) derive from the germline V gene. The trim is 3 bases for V and 1 base for J, with a gap of 3 bases between the germline ends. These reads were obtained on an Illumina HiSeq 1500. TCRdb took the public reads, trimmed them with fastp at Q25, ran MiXCR for clone calling and kept in-frame beta chains. Duplicate CDR3 protein sequences are folded into a single record with the most common DNA and genes. A total of some 130,000 distinct CDR3 sequences appear in this sample, approximately 30% of them only once. About 56% of the sample goes to the ten largest clones. The intended sense of this specimen's treatment or condition label: in vitro stimulation with specific CMV peptide epitopes to enrich CMV-specific T cells. To note about this clonotype: Its antigen specificity is not known. It has no much larger one-base neighbor in the sample; base qualities were not kept.

This TCR was recovered from a human donor in good health (CMV status not recorded). Some clones in this sample may be carry-over from other donors' samples. The chain is encoded by TRBV10-3 joined to TRBJ2-2, with the D segment identity uncertain. The sequences come from CD8+ T cells from cultured PBMCs, collected from culture after CMV antigen stimulation. The CDR3 is CAISDMNTGELFF. The nucleotide sequence is given as TGTGCCATCAGTGACATGAACACCGGGGAGCTGTTTTTT.